The 5 T cell receptor beta chains presented below share a single source sample, sequenced in a study of CD8+CD57+ T cells in acquired aplastic anemia. According to the study, genomic DNA was the template for TCR beta VDJ and CDR3 profiling. TCRdb called the reads again in MiXCR, with one record for every CDR3 protein. The sample lists 400,000 to 500,000 distinct CDR3 sequences, about 70% occurring once. The source material was sorted CD4+, CD8+, or CD8+CD57+ T cells (not recorded which) from PBMCs. The receptors originated from a human donor in good health, serving as a control.

The chain uses TRBV7-9 and TRBJ1-2, with 7 bases fitting TRBD1. V lost 2 bases to trimming and J lost 4 bases; unmatched junction nucleotides: 7. In germline, CDR1 is SEHNR, CDR2 FQNEAQ (reference sequence). The CDR3 runs to 15 residues. The CDR3 bases are TGTGCCAGCAGCTTACGAAACAGGGGAGGCTATGGCTACACCTTC. Amino acid sequence: CASSLRNRGGYGYTF. The full variable domain, completed using reference TRBV7-9 and TRBJ1-2, is DTGVSQNPRHKITKRGQNVTFRCDPISEHNRLYWYRQTLGQGPEFLTYFQNEAQLEKSRLLSDRFSAERPKGSFSTLEIQRTEQGDSAMYLCASSLRNRGGYGYTFGSGTRLTVV.

J is TRBJ1-1 and V is TRBV7-2, with TRBD1 identical over 7 bases. Trimming removed 6 bases from V and 5 bases from J; junction bases left unmatched: 6. The CDR3 has 13 residues. CDR1 is SGHTA and CDR2 is FQGNSA in the germline V gene. CDR3 nucleotide sequence: TGTGCCAGCAGAACGGGACAGAAGACTGAAGCTTTCTTT. Translation gives CASRTGQKTEAFF.

The chain links TRBV7-2 to TRBJ2-3, with D unclear. Trimming removed 5 bases at V and 10 bases at J, with 25 bases between. This CDR3 spans 16 amino acids. From germline, CDR1 is SGHTA and CDR2 FQGNSA. The CDR3 sequence is CASSVRQGLNTDAQYF. The CDR3 DNA is TGTGCCAGCAGCGTGAGACAAGGCCTGAACACTGATGCGCAGTATTTT.

The table lists this clonotype with many counts. It may be a read error: a sequence one base away is much more abundant. The rearrangement uses TRBV7-6 and TRBJ2-7; TRBD1 might be the D (5 bases). Looked up from germline, CDR1 is SGHVS and CDR2 is FNYEAQ. The CDR3 is 13 residues long. The CDR3: CAGSLASGYEQYF. For the CDR3, the DNA is TGTGCCGGCAGCTTAGCCTCAGGGTACGAGCAGTACTTC. Combining the CDR3 with reference TRBV7-6 and TRBJ2-7 gives the whole variable domain GAGVSQSPRYKVTKRGQDVALRCDPISGHVSLYWYRQALGQGPEFLTYFNYEAQQDKSGLPNDRFSAERPEGSISTLTIQRTEQRDSAMYRCAGSLASGYEQYFGPGTRLTVT.

In regard to this clonotype: A junction end diverges from the germline sequence, so it may reflect a read error. The genes are TRBV7-2 and TRBJ2-5; D call uncertain. The CDR3 extends over 14 amino acids. Germline V gives CDR1 SGHTA, CDR2 FQGNSA. In nucleotides, the CDR3 is TGCGCCAGCAGCCCGGACCTTGCATGGGAGACCCAGTACTTC. Its translation: CASSPDLAWETQYF. The complete variable domain, with remaining parts taken from reference TRBV7-2 and TRBJ2-5, reads GAGVSQSPSNKVTEKGKDVELRCDPISGHTALYWYRQSLGQGLEFLIYFQGNSAPDKSGLPSDRFSAERTGGSVSTLTIQRTQQEDSAVYLCASSPDLAWETQYFGPGTRLLVL.